The 32 T cell receptor beta chains reported below all come from one sample, sequenced in a study of blood T cell repertoires in COVID-19. Only in-frame clones appear in the TCRdb table, and some are missing; sequencing was by immunoSEQ multiplex PCR. The table shows roughly 250,000 clones, with around 87% occurring only once. The specimen sequenced was PBMCs or T cells enriched from blood (not recorded which). These receptors were obtained from a woman between 35 and 50 years old with acute COVID-19.

V is TRBV18 and J is TRBJ2-3; D unclear. This CDR3 is built from 16 residues. V lost 1 base, J lost 0 bases, and 11 bases lay in between. CDR1 KGHSH and CDR2 LQKENI come from the germline V gene. The CDR3: CASSPLASSSTDTQYF. CDR3 coding DNA: TGTGCCAGCTCACCACTGGCCTCCTCTAGCACAGATACGCAGTATTTT.

The chain couples TRBV5-1 to TRBJ2-7, with a tentative D call TRBD2 (6 bases). From germline, CDR1 is SGHRS and CDR2 YFSETQ. The germline V and J ends were trimmed by 3 bases and 4 bases, with 17 bases remaining between them. The CDR3 extends over 15 amino acids. CDR3 protein: CASSSLGGKLYEQYF. The CDR3 DNA follows: TGCGCCAGCAGCTCCCTCGGCGGGAAGTTATACGAGCAGTACTTC.

J is TRBJ1-2 and V is TRBV5-5; unclear D gene. Germline V lookup: CDR1 SGHKS, CDR2 YYEKEE (reference sequence). Trimming cost V 3 bases and J 3 bases, with 15 bases left between them. This CDR3 is built from 15 residues. This chain's CDR3 is CASSSREGSHYGYTF. For the CDR3, the DNA is TGTGCCAGCAGCTCCCGGGAGGGTTCTCACTATGGCTACACCTTC. Looking up the rest from reference TRBV5-5 and TRBJ1-2 gives the full variable domain: DAGVTQSPTHLIKTRGQQVTLRCSPISGHKSVSWYQQVLGQGPQFIFQYYEKEERGRGNFPDRFSARQFPNYSSELNVNALLLGDSALYLCASSSREGSHYGYTFGSGTRLTVV.

The gene calls are TRBV2 and TRBJ1-5; unclear D gene. CDR1 is SNHLY, CDR2 FYNNEI, per germline. The CDR3 contains 14 residues. Trimming cost V 2 bases and J 4 bases, with 9 bases left between them. The CDR3 DNA reads as TGTGCCAGCAGTGAAACCACACCGAATCAGCCCCAGCATTTT. Its translation: CASSETTPNQPQHF.

The chain combines TRBV3-1 (or the pseudogene TRBV3-2) with TRBJ1-2; TRBD1 matches 8 bases. V shed 4 bases, J shed 6 bases, and the junction held 7 bases outside the gene matches. Germline V gene data show CDR1 as LGHDT and CDR2 as YNNKEL (reference sequence). The CDR3 has 14 residues. CDR3 nucleotide sequence: TGTGCCAGCAGCCCTCCAACAGGGGGAAATGGCTACACCTTC. Translation: CASSPPTGGNGYTF.

The V call is TRBV19, the J call TRBJ2-7; TRBD1 matches 7 bases. In germline, CDR1 is LNHDA, CDR2 SQIVND (reference sequence). The ends lost 6 bases at V and 3 bases at J; junction bases unmatched: 17. CDR3 size: 17 residues. CDR3 DNA sequence: TGTGCCAGTAGCCGAGGGGGCCGGGGAGTCTCGGGCTACGAGCAGTACTTC. It is translated as CASSRGGRGVSGYEQYF.

This clone was found once. The chain is built from TRBV3-1 (or the pseudogene TRBV3-2) and TRBJ2-7, with TRBD1 identical over 9 bases. Germline CDR1 is LGHDT and CDR2 is YNNKEL (reference sequence). There are 15 residues in the CDR3. V was pared by 4 bases and J by 2 bases, with 6 bases of the junction left unmatched. The CDR3 nucleotides are TGTGCCAGCAGCCCCCGGGACAGGGAGACCTACGAGCAGTACTTC. As protein: CASSPRDRETYEQYF.

This clone was detected once. The CDR3, as DNA: TGTGCCAGCAGCTTGAATCGAGGACAGGACCAAGAGACCCAGTACTTC. It encodes CASSLNRGQDQETQYF. This chain links TRBV5-4 with TRBJ2-5; 7 nucleotides agree with TRBD1. Trimming at V came to 1 base and at J to 0 bases, leaving 6 bases not matched to a gene. The CDR3 consists of 16 residues. CDR1 is SGHNT, CDR2 YYREEE, per germline (reference sequence).

This chain links TRBV7-9 with TRBJ1-1, with TRBD1 as a possible D gene (5 bases). CDR1 is SEHNR and CDR2 is FQNEAQ in the germline V gene (reference sequence). V was pared by 4 bases and J by 1 base, with 10 bases between. The CDR3 spans 14 residues. CDR3 sequence (DNA): TGTGCCAGCAGCTCAGGGATGGAGAACACTGAAGCTTTCTTT. Residues: CASSSGMENTEAFF.

The V call is TRBV6-5, the J call TRBJ2-3; D unresolved. CDR1 and CDR2 from the germline V gene are MNHEY and SVGAGI. Trimming cost V 6 bases and J 5 bases, with 12 bases left between them. The CDR3 has 13 amino acids. DNA of the CDR3: TGTGCCAGCAGGTCATTAGATGGAGATACGCAGTATTTT. Amino acid sequence: CASRSLDGDTQYF.

CDR3 sequence (DNA): TGTGCCAGTAGTTCACAGGGGTCCTACAATGAGCAGTTCTTC. Protein: CASSSQGSYNEQFF. The V call is TRBV19, the J call TRBJ2-1; 7 nucleotides match TRBD1. Trimming cost V 5 bases and J 1 base; bases outside gene matches: 2. The germline V gene has CDR1 LNHDA and CDR2 SQIVND (reference sequence). The CDR3 has 14 amino acids.

The rearrangement uses TRBV6-5 and TRBJ2-3; maybe TRBD1 (6 bases). Germline V gene sequence: CDR1 MNHEY, CDR2 SVGAGI. The length of the CDR3 is 15 residues. Between the trimmed V and J ends, which lost 7 bases and 5 bases, there was a span of 19 bases. The DNA for the CDR3 is TGTGCCAGCACCGGACAGCACTACGGCATAGATACGCAGTATTTT. Translation: CASTGQHYGIDTQYF.

The genes are TRBV12-3 or TRBV12-4 and TRBJ1-3; D is undetermined. The CDR3 is 12 amino acids. The V gene lost 6 bases and the J gene lost 4 bases, with 7 bases spanning the gap. CDR3 sequence: CASSTQGNTIYF. CDR3 nucleotides: TGTGCCAGCAGCACACAAGGAAACACCATATATTTT.

The chain carries TRBV21-1 and TRBJ2-3; TRBD1, as called in the table, went unchecked against the DNA. TRBV21-1 is a known pseudogene. The CDR3 length is 16 residues. CDR3 region: CASSHKGARFTDTQYF. CDR3 DNA sequence: TGTGCCAGCAGCCATAAAGGGGCCAGGTTCACAGATACGCAGTATTTT.

The chain carries TRBV12-5 and TRBJ2-1, with 7 bases aligning to TRBD2. Germline values: CDR1 LGHNT, CDR2 FRNRAP. Trimming removed 1 base from V and 7 bases from J; junction bases left unmatched: 4. The CDR3 is 14 residues long. In nucleotides, the CDR3 is TGTGCTAGTGGTTTGGACCCTAGCGGTAATGAGCAGTTCTTC. Translating it yields CASGLDPSGNEQFF.

V and J are TRBV15 and TRBJ2-1; no definite D call. The CDR3 length is 17 residues. Germline-derived CDR1 and CDR2 are LNHNV and YYDKDF (reference sequence). V was cut by 1 base and J by 4 bases, with 17 bases left in between. The CDR3 nucleotides are TGTGCCACCAGCAGAGGAGGTGGCTACCAATTATACAATGAGCAGTTCTTC. It yields the protein CATSRGGGYQLYNEQFF.

The chain is built from TRBV11-2 and TRBJ2-3; 7 nucleotides agree with TRBD2. This CDR3 spans 16 amino acids. J gave up 2 bases and V 3 bases, and 8 bases lay outside the gene matches. Germline CDR1 is SGHAT and CDR2 is FQNNGV. This CDR3 is CASSLFLADFTDTQYF. The CDR3 DNA is TGTGCCAGCAGCTTGTTTCTAGCGGACTTCACAGATACGCAGTATTTT.

The chain combines TRBV3-1 (or the pseudogene TRBV3-2) with TRBJ2-1, with TRBD2 identical over 14 bases. CDR1 LGHDT and CDR2 YNNKEL come from the germline V gene (reference sequence). Trimming removed 5 bases from V and 12 bases from J; junction bases left unmatched: 12. The CDR3 covers 16 residues. The CDR3 DNA reads as TGTGCCAGCAGCAAGACTAGCGGGAGGGGGTCGGCTGCGCAGTTCTTC. Protein sequence: CASSKTSGRGSAAQFF.

This sequence joins TRBV19 and TRBJ2-4; 7 bases match TRBD2. CDR1 is LNHDA and CDR2 is SQIVND in the germline V gene (reference sequence). V trimming: 7 bases; J trimming: 7 bases; junction bases outside the gene matches: 4. The CDR3 loop spans 12 amino acids. CDR3 nucleotides: TGTGCCAGTACGGGGGGATCCAACATTCAGTACTTC. As protein: CASTGGSNIQYF.

The chain links TRBV27 to TRBJ2-1; 11 bases agree with TRBD2. The germline gives CDR1 MNHEY, CDR2 SMNVEV (reference sequence). The length of the CDR3 is 14 residues. The J segment lost 4 bases and the V segment lost 7 bases, leaving 3 bases of the junction unmatched. The CDR3 reads CASKGTSGYNEQFF. The CDR3 DNA follows: TGTGCCAGCAAAGGGACTAGCGGATACAATGAGCAGTTCTTC.

This chain uses TRBV9 with TRBJ2-2, with TRBD2 matching 7 bases. CDR1 is SGDLS, CDR2 YYNGEE, per germline. CDR3 length equals 15 residues. J lost 3 bases, V lost 0 bases, and 2 bases had no gene match. The DNA for the CDR3 is TGTGCCAGCAGCGTAGTTGGGGGGGACACCGGGGAGCTGTTTTTT. It is translated as CASSVVGGDTGELFF.

The gene calls are TRBV19 and TRBJ1-3; 8 nucleotides match TRBD1. Looked up from germline, CDR1 is LNHDA and CDR2 is SQIVND (reference sequence). J lost 2 bases, V lost 7 bases, and 4 bases had no gene match. The CDR3 runs 14 residues. In nucleotides, the CDR3 is TGTGCCAGTAAAGGACAGGGTCCTGGAAACACCATATATTTT. It translates to CASKGQGPGNTIYF.

The chain is built from TRBV12-3 or TRBV12-4 and TRBJ2-3, with D unclear. This CDR3 region has 11 residues. Trimming stripped 6 bases from V and 3 bases from J, with 4 bases between. The CDR3 loop is CASRQTDTQYF. In nucleotides, the CDR3 is TGTGCCAGCAGACAAACAGATACGCAGTATTTT.

The chain carries TRBV9 and TRBJ1-3, with a possible D match to TRBD1 (5 bases). Germline-derived CDR1 and CDR2 are SGDLS and YYNGEE. The CDR3 totals 15 residues. Trimming cost V 3 bases and J 3 bases, with 13 bases left between them. The CDR3 reads CASSALGGFGNTIYF. The CDR3 bases are TGTGCCAGCAGCGCACTGGGGGGGTTTGGAAACACCATATATTTT.

This clone appeared a single time. The J gene is TRBJ1-4, the V gene TRBV25-1, with TRBD1 as a possible D gene (5 bases). The CDR3 runs 12 residues. Germline V gene data show CDR1 as MGHDK and CDR2 as SYGVNS. Trimming took 8 bases from V and 5 from J, leaving 9 bases between them. DNA for the CDR3: TGTGCCAGCGAGGGACTGAATGAAAAACTGTTTTTT. It codes for CASEGLNEKLFF.

The table lists this clone with a few counts. The CDR3 reads CASSLVRQGKYTEAFF. CDR3 DNA: TGTGCCAGCAGCTTAGTACGTCAGGGGAAGTACACTGAAGCTTTCTTT. The V call is TRBV7-9, the J call TRBJ1-1, with D tentatively TRBD1 (6 bases). CDR1 and CDR2 from the germline V gene are SEHNR and FQNEAQ (reference sequence). Trimming took off 1 base at V and 3 bases at J, with 15 bases between the two ends. This CDR3 region has 16 residues. Full variable domain (rest looked up from reference TRBV7-9 and TRBJ1-1): DTGVSQNPRHKITKRGQNVTFRCDPISEHNRLYWYRQTLGQGPEFLTYFQNEAQLEKSRLLSDRFSAERPKGSFSTLEIQRTEQGDSAMYLCASSLVRQGKYTEAFFGQGTRLTVV.

The chain combines TRBV7-9 with TRBJ2-7, with D possibly being TRBD2 (5 bases). Germline V CDR1 and CDR2: SEHNR, FQNEAQ (reference sequence). The CDR3 runs to 14 residues. Trimming took off 4 bases at V and 2 bases at J, with 12 bases between the two ends. CDR3 residues: CASSSPFGTYEQYF. In nucleotides, the CDR3 is TGTGCCAGCAGCTCTCCTTTCGGGACCTACGAGCAGTACTTC.

The gene calls are TRBV13 and TRBJ1-1, with D possibly TRBD1 on 5 matching bases. Trimming removed 6 bases at V and 1 base at J, with 21 bases between. The CDR3 is 17 residues long. Germline CDR1 PRHDT, CDR2 FYEKMQ (reference sequence). The CDR3 nucleotides are TGTGCCAGCAGACAACAACTAATTAATGGACAGAACACTGAAGCTTTCTTT. It is translated as CASRQQLINGQNTEAFF.

V usage is TRBV18 and J usage is TRBJ2-1; 7 nucleotides match TRBD1. J gave up 4 bases and V 0 bases, and 3 bases lay outside the gene matches. Germline V gene sequence: CDR1 KGHSH, CDR2 LQKENI. The CDR3 covers 15 residues. CDR3 DNA sequence: TGTGCCAGCTCACCACCTCCGGGACAGTACAATGAGCAGTTCTTC. It translates to CASSPPPGQYNEQFF.

This clone was detected once. The chain carries TRBV5-4 and TRBJ2-5, with 11 bases fitting TRBD2. V shed 2 bases, J shed 5 bases, and the junction held 8 bases outside the gene matches. This CDR3 comprises 16 residues. Looked up from germline, CDR1 is SGHNT and CDR2 is YYREEE (reference sequence). CDR3 in DNA: TGTGCCAGCAGCTTCCTAGCGGGAGGAGTCGAGGAGACCCAGTACTTC. As protein: CASSFLAGGVEETQYF.

The CDR3 reads CSVDGMGAGYTF. CDR3 DNA sequence: TGCAGCGTTGATGGAATGGGGGCTGGCTACACCTTC. The rearrangement links TRBV29-1 to TRBJ1-2; maybe TRBD1 (6 bases). This CDR3 is 12 amino acids long. Trimming removed 3 bases from V and 7 bases from J, with 12 bases in between. The germline V gene has CDR1 SQVTM and CDR2 ANQGSEA.

The rearrangement links TRBV25-1 to TRBJ2-5; tentative D call: TRBD2 (6 bases). Trimming stripped 4 bases from V and 4 bases from J, with 7 bases between. The CDR3 runs to 12 residues. Germline V gene lookup returns CDR1 MGHDK and CDR2 SYGVNS. CDR3 in amino acids: CASSVGRETQYF. CDR3 bases: TGTGCCAGCAGTGTCGGGAGAGAGACCCAGTACTTC. The variable domain in full, completed from reference TRBV25-1 and TRBJ2-5, reads EADIYQTPRYLVIGTGKKITLECSQTMGHDKMYWYQQDPGMELHLIHYSYGVNSTEKGDLSSESTVSRIRTEHFPLTLESARPSHTSQYLCASSVGRETQYFGPGTRLLVL.